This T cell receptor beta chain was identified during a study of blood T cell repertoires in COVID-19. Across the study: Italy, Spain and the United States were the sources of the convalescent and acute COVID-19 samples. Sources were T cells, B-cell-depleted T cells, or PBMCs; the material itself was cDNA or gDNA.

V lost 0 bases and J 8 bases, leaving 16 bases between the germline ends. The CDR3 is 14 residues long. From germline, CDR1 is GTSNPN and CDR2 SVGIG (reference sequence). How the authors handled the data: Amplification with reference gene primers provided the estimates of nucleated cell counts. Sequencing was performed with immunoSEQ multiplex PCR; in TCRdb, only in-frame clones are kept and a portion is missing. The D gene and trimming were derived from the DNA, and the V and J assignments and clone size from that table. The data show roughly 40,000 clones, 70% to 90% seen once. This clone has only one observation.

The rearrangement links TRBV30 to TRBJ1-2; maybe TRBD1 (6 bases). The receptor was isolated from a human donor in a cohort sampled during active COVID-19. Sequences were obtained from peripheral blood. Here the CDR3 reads CAWSVQGGRDGYTF. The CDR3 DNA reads TGTGCCTGGAGTGTACAAGGGGGACGGGACGGCTACACCTTC. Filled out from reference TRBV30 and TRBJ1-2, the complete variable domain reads SQTIHQWPATLVQPVGSPLSLECTVEGTSNPNLYWYRQAAGRGLQLLFYSVGIGQISSEVPQNLSASRPQDRQFILSSKKLLLSDSGFYLCAWSVQGGRDGYTFGSGTRLTVV.